This T cell receptor beta chain was documented in a study of HIV-infected patients and healthy controls. cDNA was made from 500 ng RNA using alpha and beta constant primers. Alpha and beta chain libraries were made separately by chain-specific third strand synthesis with multiplexing indices. All rearrangements within a chain used one primer pair; cDNA molecules carried barcodes. TCRdb used MiXCR to reprocess the 5' RACE reads, holding one entry per CDR3 protein. The sample gives more than 5,500 distinct CDR3 sequences, approximately 20% of which show up once; around 25% is in the top ten. Points from the study as a whole: HIV-associated CDR3 frequencies dropped significantly during therapy; CMV-associated ones, mostly rising, changed nonsignificantly.

Relative to its sample, this clonotype is medium-sized. What it binds is not known. No cell fractionation was done, so the repertoire covers all unsorted peripheral blood T cells. The V and J ends lost 1 base and 0 bases respectively, with 13 bases between them. Germline CDR1 reads LGHNA; CDR2 reads YNFKEQ. The CDR3 is made up of 17 amino acids. The rearrangement joins TRBV4-2 to TRBJ1-3, with D hard to call. The receptor's source is an adult with HIV infection. The sequencing here drew on blood, taken before antiretroviral therapy. The CDR3 nucleotides read TGTGCCAGCAGCCAAGTTGAGACTCTAAGCTCTGGAAACACCATATATTTT. Residues: CASSQVETLSSGNTIYF.